The present TCR beta chain was sequenced within a study of cytotoxic CD8 clonotypes in ibrutinib-treated CLL. Study-level background: Of the patients, about a dozen were relapsed/refractory, 15 treatment-naive and 17 to 18 IGHV unmutated.

This clone was detected only a few times. Its antigen is still unknown. Profiled with immunoSEQ multiplex PCR; TCRdb holds only in-frame clones, not every one. The data show 90,000 to 100,000 clones, 70% to 85% seen once. Genomic DNA in an amount of approximately 2.2 micrograms was extracted from cryopreserved PBMCs and used for the preparation of TCR beta libraries. Study findings and constraints: Sustained-remission and progressing patients' sampling times differed. Few clonotypes were public, and these shrank or held steady under treatment.

This TCR was recovered from a human donor with chronic lymphocytic leukemia. Sequenced here: PBMCs, sampled after 12 months of ibrutinib treatment.

The CDR3 protein is CASSLRGGRDNEQFF. The DNA for the CDR3 is TGTGCCAGCAGCTTACGGGGGGGCCGGGACAATGAGCAGTTCTTC. V usage is TRBV7-2 and J usage is TRBJ2-1; 8 nucleotides align to TRBD2. This CDR3 comprises 15 residues. Trimming removed 2 bases from V and 5 bases from J; junction bases left unmatched: 5. Germline V gene data show CDR1 as SGHTA and CDR2 as FQGNSA. The whole variable domain, remainder taken from reference TRBV7-2 and TRBJ2-1, is GAGVSQSPSNKVTEKGKDVELRCDPISGHTALYWYRQSLGQGLEFLIYFQGNSAPDKSGLPSDRFSAERTGGSVSTLTIQRTQQEDSAVYLCASSLRGGRDNEQFFGPGTRLTVL.